The clone carrying this T cell receptor beta chain was counted a single time. Original processing methods: Scientists estimated how many nucleated cells there were by amplifying reference gene primers. The method was immunoSEQ multiplex PCR; TCRdb's version includes in-frame clones alone and lacks a portion of them. The V and J calls and clone size are taken from that table; D and trimming were inferred from the DNA. Of roughly 34,000 clones listed, approximately 71% are singletons. The CDR3 has 19 amino acids. V shed 2 bases, J shed 1 base, and the junction held 13 bases outside the gene matches. Germline assignment: CDR1 MNHEY and CDR2 SMNVEV (reference sequence). The sample belongs to a study of blood T cell repertoires in COVID-19. Study information: COVID-19 samples from acute and convalescent phases originated in the United States, Italy and Spain. The analysed material was cDNA or gDNA that came from T cells, B-cell-depleted T cells, or PBMCs.

The sequenced sample was peripheral blood. This TCR derives from a human donor in a cohort sampled during active COVID-19. This chain connects TRBV27 to TRBJ1-5; TRBD1 matches at 8 bases. The CDR3 coding sequence is TGTGCCAGCAGTTTACACGGGGTGCAGGGGGCAAACAGCAATCAGCCCCAGCATTTT. It yields the protein CASSLHGVQGANSNQPQHF.